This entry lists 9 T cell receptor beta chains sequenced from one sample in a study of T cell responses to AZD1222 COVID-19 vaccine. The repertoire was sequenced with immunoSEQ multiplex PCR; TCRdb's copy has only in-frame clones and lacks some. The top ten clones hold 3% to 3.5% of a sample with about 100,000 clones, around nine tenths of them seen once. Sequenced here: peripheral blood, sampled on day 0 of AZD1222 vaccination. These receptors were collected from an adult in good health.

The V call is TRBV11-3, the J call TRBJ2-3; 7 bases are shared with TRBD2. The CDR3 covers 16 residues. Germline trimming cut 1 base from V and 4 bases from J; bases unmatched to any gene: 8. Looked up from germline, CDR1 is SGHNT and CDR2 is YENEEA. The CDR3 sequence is CASSLGTSSYSDTQYF. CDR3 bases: TGTGCCAGCAGCTTAGGGACTAGTAGTTATTCAGATACGCAGTATTTT.

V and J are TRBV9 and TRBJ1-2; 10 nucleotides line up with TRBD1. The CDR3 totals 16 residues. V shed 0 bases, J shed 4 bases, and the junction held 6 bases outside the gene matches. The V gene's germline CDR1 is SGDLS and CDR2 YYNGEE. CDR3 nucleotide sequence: TGTGCCAGCAGCGTAGAAGGGACAGGGGCGGGCTATGGCTACACCTTC. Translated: CASSVEGTGAGYGYTF. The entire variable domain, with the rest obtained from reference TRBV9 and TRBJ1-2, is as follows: DSGVTQTPKHLITATGQRVTLRCSPRSGDLSVYWYQQSLDQGLQFLIQYYNGEERAKGNILERFSAQQFPDLHSELNLSSLELGDSALYFCASSVEGTGAGYGYTFGSGTRLTVV.

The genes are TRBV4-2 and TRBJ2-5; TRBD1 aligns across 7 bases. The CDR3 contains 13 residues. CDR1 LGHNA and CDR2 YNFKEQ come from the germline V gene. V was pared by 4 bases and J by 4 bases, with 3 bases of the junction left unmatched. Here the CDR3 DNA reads TGTGCCAGCAGCCCCACAGGGGCAGAGACCCAGTACTTC. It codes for CASSPTGAETQYF.

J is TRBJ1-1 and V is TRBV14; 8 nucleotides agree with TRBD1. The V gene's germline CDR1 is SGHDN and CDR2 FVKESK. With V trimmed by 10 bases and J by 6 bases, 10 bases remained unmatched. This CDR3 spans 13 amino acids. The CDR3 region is CANQVRGHAEAFF. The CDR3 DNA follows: TGTGCCAACCAAGTCAGGGGGCATGCTGAAGCTTTCTTT.

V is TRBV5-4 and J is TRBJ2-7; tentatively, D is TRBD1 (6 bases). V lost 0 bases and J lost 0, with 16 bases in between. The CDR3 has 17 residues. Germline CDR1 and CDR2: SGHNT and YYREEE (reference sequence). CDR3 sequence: CASSLDPPRGISYEQYF. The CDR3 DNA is TGTGCCAGCAGCTTGGACCCACCCAGGGGCATCTCCTACGAGCAGTACTTC.

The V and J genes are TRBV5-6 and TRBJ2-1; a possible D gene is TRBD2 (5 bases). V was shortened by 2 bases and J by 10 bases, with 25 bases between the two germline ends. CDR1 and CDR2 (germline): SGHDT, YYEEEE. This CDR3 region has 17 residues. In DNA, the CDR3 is TGTGCCAGCAGCTTCCCCGGGGAAATCTTCGAAATCGGGGAGCAGTTCTTC. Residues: CASSFPGEIFEIGEQFF.

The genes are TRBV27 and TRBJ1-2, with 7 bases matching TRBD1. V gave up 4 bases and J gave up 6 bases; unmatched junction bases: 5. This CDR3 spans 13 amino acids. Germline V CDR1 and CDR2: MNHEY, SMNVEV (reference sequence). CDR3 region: CASSSNRGDGYTF. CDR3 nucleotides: TGTGCCAGCAGTTCCAACAGGGGTGATGGCTACACCTTC.

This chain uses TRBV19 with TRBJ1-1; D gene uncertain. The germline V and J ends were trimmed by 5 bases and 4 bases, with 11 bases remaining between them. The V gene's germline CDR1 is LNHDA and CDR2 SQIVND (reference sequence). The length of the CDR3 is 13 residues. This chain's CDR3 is CASSYRRVTEAFF. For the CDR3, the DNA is TGTGCCAGTAGTTATCGGAGGGTCACTGAAGCTTTCTTT.

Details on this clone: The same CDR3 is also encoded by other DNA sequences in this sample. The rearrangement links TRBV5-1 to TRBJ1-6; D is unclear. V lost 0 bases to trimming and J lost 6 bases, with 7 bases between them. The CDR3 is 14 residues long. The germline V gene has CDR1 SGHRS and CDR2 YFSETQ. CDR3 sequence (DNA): TGCGCCAGCAGCTTGGGGCAGATTAATTCACCCCTCCACTTT. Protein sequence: CASSLGQINSPLHF.